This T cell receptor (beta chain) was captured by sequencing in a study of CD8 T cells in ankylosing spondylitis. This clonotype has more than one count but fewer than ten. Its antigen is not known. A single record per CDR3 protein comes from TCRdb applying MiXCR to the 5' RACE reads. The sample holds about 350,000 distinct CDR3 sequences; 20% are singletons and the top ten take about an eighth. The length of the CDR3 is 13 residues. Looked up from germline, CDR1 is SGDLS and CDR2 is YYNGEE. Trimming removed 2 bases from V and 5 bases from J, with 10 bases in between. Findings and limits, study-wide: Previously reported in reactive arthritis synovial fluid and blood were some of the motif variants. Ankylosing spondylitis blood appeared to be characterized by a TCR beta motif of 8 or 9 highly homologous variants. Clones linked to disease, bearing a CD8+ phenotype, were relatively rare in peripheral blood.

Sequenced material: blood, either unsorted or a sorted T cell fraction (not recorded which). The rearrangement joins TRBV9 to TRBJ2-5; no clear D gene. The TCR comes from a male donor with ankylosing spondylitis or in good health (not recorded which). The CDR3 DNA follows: TGTGCCAGCAGCGTCGCGCTTACGGAGACCCAGTACTTC. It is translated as CASSVALTETQYF.